A selection of T cell receptor beta chains follows, all from one sample in a study of blood T cell repertoires in COVID-19. Clones were sequenced by immunoSEQ multiplex PCR, and TCRdb holds only the in-frame ones, with some missing. Here the sample spans 110,000 or so clones, roughly 91% being singletons. Material for sequencing was peripheral blood. Receptor source: a human donor with acute or convalescent COVID-19. The donor label of this sample is uncertain. CDR3s leave out the opening cysteine and the closing phenylalanine or tryptophan. The D gene is left open where the match is weak.

v_call	d_call	j_call	cdr3_aa
TRBV19	.	TRBJ2-3	ASSLQGRTDTQY
TRBV15	.	TRBJ2-1	ATSRGGLSSYNEQF
TRBV28	TRBD1	TRBJ2-3	ASSPAGTARTDTQY
TRBV28	.	TRBJ2-7	ASSGDNSYEQY
TRBV4-1	.	TRBJ2-7	ASSQAGGQAYEQY
TRBV7-2	.	TRBJ2-7	ASTIIGGEQY
TRBV6-5	.	TRBJ2-1	ASSRPGVSNEQF
TRBV5-1	.	TRBJ2-7	ASSLGQTTTYEQY
TRBV19	.	TRBJ1-2	ASSPTDRDYGYT
TRBV10-2	TRBD2	TRBJ2-1	ASTKAGVPYNEQF
TRBV2	TRBD1	TRBJ1-6	ASATGVYNSPLH
TRBV25-1	TRBD1	TRBJ2-3	ASRTGGDTQY
TRBV28	TRBD1	TRBJ2-1	ASSSRTGTYNEQF
TRBV7-9	.	TRBJ2-3	ASSLTDTQY
TRBV9	.	TRBJ1-5	ASHAGSQRNQPQH
TRBV4-1	.	TRBJ1-5	ASSQGYRVYQPQH
TRBV7-2	TRBD1	TRBJ1-5	ASSLIGQGGGQPQH
TRBV28	.	TRBJ1-5	ASSRPRGRSNQPQH
TRBV30	TRBD1	TRBJ2-7	AWKDRGYEQY
TRBV10-3	TRBD1	TRBJ1-6	AISESKYGTGGSPLH
TRBV27	.	TRBJ1-2	ASSSAVGAGYT
TRBV28	TRBD2	TRBJ2-1	ASSSRLAGYNEQF
TRBV7-2	TRBD1	TRBJ1-1	ASSLAAGGAGFDTEAF
TRBV14	TRBD1	TRBJ1-1	ASSHLGDRGGRTEAF
TRBV4-1	.	TRBJ1-5	ASSQYLSAGNQPQH
TRBV7-2	.	TRBJ1-5	ASSPQGGSNQPQH
TRBV5-4	TRBD1	TRBJ1-2	ASSLMTGGNYGYT
TRBV27	TRBD2	TRBJ2-3	ASSSWVAGRGTQY
TRBV18	TRBD1	TRBJ1-2	ASSLTGAPNYGYT
TRBV7-8	.	TRBJ1-2	ASSRDSRGYT
TRBV30	.	TRBJ1-1	ASTPLNTEAF
TRBV3-1/TRBV3-2	.	TRBJ1-4	ASSQLRGEKLF
TRBV27	TRBD2	TRBJ2-7	ASSLTSGSTHEQY
TRBV7-2	.	TRBJ2-5	ASSLWVADETQY
TRBV19	TRBD1	TRBJ1-3	ASSMLGTGSGNTIY
TRBV7-2	.	TRBJ1-3	ASSGLSGNTIY
TRBV6-5	.	TRBJ2-5	ASSYGPSQETQY
TRBV14	.	TRBJ1-5	ASRQDSLDSNQPQH
TRBV19	TRBD1	TRBJ1-1	ASSYRGRNTEAF
TRBV19	TRBD2	TRBJ2-3	ASRLAGESTDTQY